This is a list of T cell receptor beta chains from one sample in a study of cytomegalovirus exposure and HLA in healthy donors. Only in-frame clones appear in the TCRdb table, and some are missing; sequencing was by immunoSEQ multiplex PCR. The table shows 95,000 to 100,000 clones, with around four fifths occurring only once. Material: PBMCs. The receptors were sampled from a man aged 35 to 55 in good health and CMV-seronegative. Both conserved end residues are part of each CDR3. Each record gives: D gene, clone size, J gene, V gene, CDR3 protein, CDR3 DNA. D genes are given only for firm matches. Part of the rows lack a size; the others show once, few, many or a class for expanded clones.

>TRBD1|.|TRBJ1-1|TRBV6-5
CASRGNRGTEAFF
TGTGCCAGCAGGGGCAACAGGGGCACTGAAGCTTTCTTT
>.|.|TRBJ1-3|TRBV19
CASSVGGSGNTIYF
TGTGCCAGTTCCGTGGGGGGATCTGGAAACACCATATATTTT
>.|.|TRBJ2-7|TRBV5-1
CASIAFPGPYEQYF
TGCGCCAGCATAGCATTCCCCGGCCCCTACGAGCAGTACTTC
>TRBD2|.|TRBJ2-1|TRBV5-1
CASRRTSETTYNEQFF
TGCGCCAGCAGGCGGACTAGCGAAACCACCTACAATGAGCAGTTCTTC
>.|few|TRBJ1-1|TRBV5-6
CASSFSAEKAFF
TGTGCCAGCAGCTTTTCGGCGGAAAAAGCTTTCTTT
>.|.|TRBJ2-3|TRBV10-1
CASSETKRTGTNTDTQYF
TGCGCCAGCAGTGAGACGAAAAGGACGGGAACGAACACAGATACGCAGTATTTT
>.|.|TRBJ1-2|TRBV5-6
CASSLTRGGDGYTF
TGTGCCAGCAGCCTGACGAGGGGGGGAGATGGCTACACCTTC
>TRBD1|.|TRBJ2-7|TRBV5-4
CASSRGQGAYEQYF
TGTGCCAGCAGCAGAGGACAGGGGGCTTACGAGCAGTACTTC
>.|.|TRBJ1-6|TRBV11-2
CASSQDSPLHF
TGTGCCAGCAGCCAGGATTCCCCCCTCCACTTT
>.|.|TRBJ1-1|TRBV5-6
CASSLGGQGKNTEAFF
TGTGCCAGCAGCTTGGGGGGTCAGGGCAAGAACACTGAAGCTTTCTTT
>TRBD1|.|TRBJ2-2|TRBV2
CASRRQGTNTGELFF
TGTGCCAGCAGAAGACAGGGAACGAACACCGGGGAGCTGTTTTTT
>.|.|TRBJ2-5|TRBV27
CASSPLTWETQYF
TGTGCCAGCAGTCCGCTGACTTGGGAGACCCAGTACTTC
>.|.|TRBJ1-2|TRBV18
CASSPDRSNYGYTF
TGTGCCAGCTCACCGGACAGATCTAACTATGGCTACACCTTC
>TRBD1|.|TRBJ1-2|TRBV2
CASSAQGAYGYTF
TGTGCCAGCAGCGCACAGGGGGCCTATGGCTACACCTTC
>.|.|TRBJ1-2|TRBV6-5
CASTDGRGGYTF
TGTGCCAGCACCGACGGGAGAGGAGGCTACACCTTC
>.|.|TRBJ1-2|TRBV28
CASRPGITYGYTF
TGTGCCAGCAGACCCGGGATCACCTATGGCTACACCTTC
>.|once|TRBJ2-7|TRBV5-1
CASSSREFRDEQYF
TGCGCCAGCAGCTCCAGGGAATTTCGGGACGAGCAGTACTTC
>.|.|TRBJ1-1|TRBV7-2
CASSLNRVLNTEAFF
TGTGCCAGCAGCTTAAACAGGGTCCTGAACACTGAAGCTTTCTTT